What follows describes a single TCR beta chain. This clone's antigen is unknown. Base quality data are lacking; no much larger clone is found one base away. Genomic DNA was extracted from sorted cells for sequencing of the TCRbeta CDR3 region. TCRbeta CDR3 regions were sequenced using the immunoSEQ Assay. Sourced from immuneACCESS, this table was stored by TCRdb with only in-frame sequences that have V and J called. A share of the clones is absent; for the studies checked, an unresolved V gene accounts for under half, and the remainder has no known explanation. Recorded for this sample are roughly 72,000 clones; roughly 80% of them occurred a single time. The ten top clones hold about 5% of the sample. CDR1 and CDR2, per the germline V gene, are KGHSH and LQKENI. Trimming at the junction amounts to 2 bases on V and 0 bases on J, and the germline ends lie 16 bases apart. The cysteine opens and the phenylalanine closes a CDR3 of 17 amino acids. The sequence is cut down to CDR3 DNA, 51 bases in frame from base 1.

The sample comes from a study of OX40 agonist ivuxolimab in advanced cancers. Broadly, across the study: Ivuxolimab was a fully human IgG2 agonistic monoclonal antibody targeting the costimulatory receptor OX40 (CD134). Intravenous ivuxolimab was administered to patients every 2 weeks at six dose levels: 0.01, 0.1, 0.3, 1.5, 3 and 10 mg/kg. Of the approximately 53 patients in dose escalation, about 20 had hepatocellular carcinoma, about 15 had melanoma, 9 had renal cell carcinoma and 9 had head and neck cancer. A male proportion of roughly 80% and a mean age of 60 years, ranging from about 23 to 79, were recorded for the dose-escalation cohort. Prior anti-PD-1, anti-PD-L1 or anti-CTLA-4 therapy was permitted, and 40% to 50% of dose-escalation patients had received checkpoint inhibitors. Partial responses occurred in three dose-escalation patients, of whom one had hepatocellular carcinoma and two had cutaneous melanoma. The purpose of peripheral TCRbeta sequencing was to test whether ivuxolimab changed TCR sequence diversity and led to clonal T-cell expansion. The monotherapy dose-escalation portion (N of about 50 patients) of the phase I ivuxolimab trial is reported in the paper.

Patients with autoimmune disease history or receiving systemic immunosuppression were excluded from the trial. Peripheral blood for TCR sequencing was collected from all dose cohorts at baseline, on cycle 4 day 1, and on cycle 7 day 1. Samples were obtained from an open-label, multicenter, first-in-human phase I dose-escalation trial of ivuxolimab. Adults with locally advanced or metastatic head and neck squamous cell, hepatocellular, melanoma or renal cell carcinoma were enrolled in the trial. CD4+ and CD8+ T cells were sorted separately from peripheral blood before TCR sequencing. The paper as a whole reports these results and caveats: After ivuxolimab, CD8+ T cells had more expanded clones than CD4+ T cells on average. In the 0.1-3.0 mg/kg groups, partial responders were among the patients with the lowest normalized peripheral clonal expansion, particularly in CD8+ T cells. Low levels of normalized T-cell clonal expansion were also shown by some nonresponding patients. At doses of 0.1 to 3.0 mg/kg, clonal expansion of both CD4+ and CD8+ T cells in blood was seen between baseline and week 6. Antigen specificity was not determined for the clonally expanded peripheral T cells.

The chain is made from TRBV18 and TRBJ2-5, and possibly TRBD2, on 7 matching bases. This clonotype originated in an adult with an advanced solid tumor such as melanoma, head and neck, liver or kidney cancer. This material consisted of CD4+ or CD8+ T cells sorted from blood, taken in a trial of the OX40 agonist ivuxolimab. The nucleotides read TGTGCCAGCTCACCAGGGGGGGCAACTAGCGACCAAGAGACCCAGTACTTC. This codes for CASSPGGATSDQETQYF.